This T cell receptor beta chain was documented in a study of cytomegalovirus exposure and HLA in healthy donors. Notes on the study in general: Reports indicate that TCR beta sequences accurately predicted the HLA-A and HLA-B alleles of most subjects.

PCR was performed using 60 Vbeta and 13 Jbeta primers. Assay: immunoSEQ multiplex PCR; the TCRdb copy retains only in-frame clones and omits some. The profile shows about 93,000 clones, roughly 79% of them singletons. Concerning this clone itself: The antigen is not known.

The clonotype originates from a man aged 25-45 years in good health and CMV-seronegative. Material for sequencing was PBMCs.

The CDR3 here is CASSFLPTGGITDTQYF. In nucleotides, the CDR3 is TGTGCCAGCAGCTTCCTCCCGACAGGGGGCATTACAGATACGCAGTATTTT. The chain uses TRBV7-9 and TRBJ2-3; 10 nucleotides align to TRBD1. The V gene end was trimmed by 3 bases and the J gene end by 3 bases; junction bases not matched to a gene: 9. The CDR3 runs 17 residues. Germline assignment: CDR1 SEHNR and CDR2 FQNEAQ (reference sequence).